Reported below is one TCR beta chain. This clone was recorded only once. No cognate antigen has been identified for it. Per-base qualities were not stored, and no clone one base away is much larger. The sample originates from a study of OX40 agonist ivuxolimab in advanced cancers. At the level of the whole study: Ivuxolimab was an agonistic, fully human IgG2 monoclonal antibody directed against OX40 (CD134), a costimulatory receptor. Partial responses occurred in three dose-escalation patients: two with cutaneous melanoma and one with hepatocellular carcinoma. Patients were allowed to have had prior anti-PD-1, anti-PD-L1 or anti-CTLA-4 therapy, and 40% to 45% of the dose-escalation patients had been treated with checkpoint inhibitors. Peripheral TCRbeta sequencing was intended to test whether TCR sequence diversity was altered and clonal T-cell expansion was caused by ivuxolimab. Among the approximately 54 dose-escalation patients, about 20 had hepatocellular carcinoma, approximately 15 melanoma, 9 renal cell carcinoma and 9 head and neck cancer. In the dose-escalation cohort, approximately 83% of patients were male, and the mean age was around 60 years with a range of roughly 20 to 85. The paper covers the monotherapy dose-escalation part of the phase I ivuxolimab trial, which included N ≈ 50 patients. Intravenous ivuxolimab was administered to patients every 2 weeks at six dose levels: 0.01, 0.1, 0.3, 1.5, 3 and 10 mg/kg. The research as a whole found: Clonal expansion of both CD4+ and CD8+ blood T cells was observed from baseline to week 6 at doses 0.1 to 3.0 mg/kg. Partial responders in the 0.1-3.0 mg/kg groups had among the lowest normalized peripheral clonal expansion, especially among CD8+ T cells. After ivuxolimab, CD8+ T cells had more expanded clones than CD4+ T cells on average. Low levels of normalized T-cell clonal expansion were also seen in some patients who did not respond. Which antigens the clonally expanded peripheral T cells were specific for was not determined.

Genomic DNA was isolated from the sorted cells so that the TCRbeta CDR3 region could be sequenced. TCRbeta CDR3 regions were sequenced using the immunoSEQ Assay. Entries here come from immuneACCESS through TCRdb and include only in-frame sequences with V and J called. Some clones fail to appear in such tables; in the studies checked, an unresolved V gene covers under half of the shortfall, and the cause of the remainder is unknown. Recorded for this sample are about 120,000 clones; around 91% of them occurred a single time. The ten top clones hold around 0.55% of the sample. Patients with autoimmune disease history or receiving systemic immunosuppression were excluded from the trial. Peripheral blood for TCR sequencing was collected from all dose cohorts at baseline, on cycle 4 day 1, and on cycle 7 day 1. Samples were obtained from an open-label, multicenter, first-in-human phase I dose-escalation trial of ivuxolimab. Adults with locally advanced or metastatic melanoma, renal cell, hepatocellular, or head and neck squamous cell carcinoma were enrolled in the trial. CD4+ and CD8+ T cells were sorted separately from peripheral blood before TCR sequencing.

V loses 6 bases at its end and J loses 0 bases; junction bases beyond the gene matches: 5. Spanning cysteine to phenylalanine, the CDR3 consists of 14 amino acids. CDR3 DNA is the only sequence kept; it has 42 bases, read in frame from the first base. Taken from the germline V gene (reference sequence), the CDR1 and CDR2 loops are SSHAT and FNYEAQ. The receptor was isolated from an adult with an advanced solid tumor such as melanoma, head and neck, liver or kidney cancer. The sample was CD4+ or CD8+ T cells sorted from blood, taken in a trial of the OX40 agonist ivuxolimab. Recombination connected TRBV7-7 to TRBJ2-7, with 7 bases aligning to TRBD1. This receptor carries the CDR3 CASSPDRNSYEQYF. The base sequence is TGTGCCAGCAGTCCGGACAGGAACTCCTACGAGCAGTACTTC.